Listed below are T cell receptor beta chains from one sample, sequenced in a study of T cells in Graves' hyperthyroidism and ophthalmopathy. TCRdb passed the multiplex PCR reads through MiXCR, listing each CDR3 protein once. This table holds a few hundred thousand distinct CDR3 sequences, about an eighth found once. What was sequenced was blood. These receptor sequences come from a woman in her forties with Graves' ophthalmopathy. The conserved cysteine and the conserved F or W are not part of the CDR3 here. Each record gives: V gene, D gene, clone size, J gene, CDR3 protein. The D gene is left open where the match is weak. Clone size is given for some rows only: seen once, a few or many times, or a class if the clone is expanded.

>TRBV7-7|.|many|TRBJ2-7
ASSFASSYEQY
>TRBV7-2|.|.|TRBJ2-5
ASSLGTAETQY
>TRBV3-1|.|many|TRBJ2-1
ASSQYTNEQF
>TRBV27|.|few|TRBJ2-7
ASSSGMASYEQY
>TRBV12-3/TRBV12-4|TRBD1|many|TRBJ1-5
ASSPYTGGMGNQPQH
>TRBV6-1|.|many|TRBJ1-2
ASSEKVVRDGYT
>TRBV5-1|.|.|TRBJ1-5
APEREEGPSQPQH
>TRBV11-2|.|.|TRBJ2-7
ASHPQGGEFYEQY
>TRBV19|.|many|TRBJ1-1
ASIPAGSTEAF
>TRBV10-3|.|.|TRBJ1-1
AIGQGRNTEAF
>TRBV30|.|.|TRBJ2-3
AWSADTQY
>TRBV19|.|many|TRBJ1-5
ASTLVFSGQPQH
>TRBV3-1|.|many|TRBJ2-7
ASSKGTYEQY
>TRBV7-8|TRBD2|.|TRBJ2-1
ASSLPSGGARQF
>TRBV6-2/TRBV6-3|.|.|TRBJ2-3
ASRAKGFTPQY
>TRBV19|.|.|TRBJ2-7
ASGGRTSDEQY
>TRBV28|TRBD1|.|TRBJ1-5
ASNLKQGNGQPQH
>TRBV2|TRBD1|many|TRBJ2-3
ASSQPGQGAYTQY
>TRBV19|TRBD1|few|TRBJ1-5
ASSIRTGQTNQPQH
>TRBV27|TRBD1|many|TRBJ1-2
ASRVGGGTGGKYGYT
>TRBV28|.|many|TRBJ2-7
ASSSMGESSYEQY
>TRBV2|.|many|TRBJ2-2
ASRADRPNTGELF
>TRBV29-1|.|few|TRBJ1-4
SAQDNANEKLF
>TRBV27|.|few|TRBJ1-5
ASSLTRGQPQH
>TRBV20-1|.|many|TRBJ1-1
SARDMMNTEAF
>TRBV7-9|.|many|TRBJ1-4
ASSPSDFGPNEKLF
>TRBV2|TRBD2|many|TRBJ2-7
ASRRPGLAPGEQY
>TRBV3-1|.|.|TRBJ1-5
ASSVNRGQPQH
>TRBV27|.|.|TRBJ1-2
ASSSSRWGLGYT
>TRBV7-9|.|few|TRBJ2-1
ASSWASYNEQF
>TRBV28|.|many|TRBJ1-5
ASSLTVNNQPQH
>TRBV7-9|TRBD2|.|TRBJ2-1
ASSFQTSGYSYNEQF
>TRBV15|.|.|TRBJ1-4
ATSRDQLGKQKLF
>TRBV2|.|many|TRBJ2-5
AIDKQGKYQETQY
>TRBV14|TRBD2|few|TRBJ2-3
ASSLTSGVRGY
>TRBV4-1|TRBD1|few|TRBJ2-7
ASSQDSGQGRYEQY
>TRBV5-1|TRBD2|many|TRBJ2-3
ASSLGSGGSTQY
>TRBV12-3/TRBV12-4|.|many|TRBJ1-4
ASSLSRNEKLF
>TRBV6-2/TRBV6-3|TRBD2|.|TRBJ2-2
ASSPPMGGGGNTGELF
>TRBV25-1|.|many|TRBJ1-6
ASSRSDYSPLH